This TCR beta chain originates from a study of T cell repertoires in ileal Crohn's disease. Study-level background: Postoperative therapy was given to about half: approximately 10 thiopurines, around 17 anti-TNF agents.

Trimming at V came to 0 bases and at J to 6 bases, leaving 1 base not matched to a gene. The CDR3 runs to 15 residues. CDR1 and CDR2 from the germline V gene are LGHNA and YNFKEQ. This clone is termed large. Its antigen is not identified. Other DNA sequences within the sample encode an identical CDR3. Study-wide points: Every patient over 26.8% clonality showed endoscopic recurrence. Compared with non-smokers, active smokers at surgery showed more clonal expansions.

The assay was immunoSEQ multiplex PCR, and TCRdb's table has in-frame clones only and misses some. The table shows some 2,000 clones, with around two thirds occurring only once. The specimen was ileal tissue. The TCR sequence derives from an adult with Crohn's disease. The chain carries TRBV4-2 and TRBJ1-5, with 11 bases that match TRBD1. CDR3 nucleotide sequence: TGTGCCAGCAGCCAAGAGGGACAGGGGGGTCAGCCCCAGCATTTT. Amino acids: CASSQEGQGGQPQHF.